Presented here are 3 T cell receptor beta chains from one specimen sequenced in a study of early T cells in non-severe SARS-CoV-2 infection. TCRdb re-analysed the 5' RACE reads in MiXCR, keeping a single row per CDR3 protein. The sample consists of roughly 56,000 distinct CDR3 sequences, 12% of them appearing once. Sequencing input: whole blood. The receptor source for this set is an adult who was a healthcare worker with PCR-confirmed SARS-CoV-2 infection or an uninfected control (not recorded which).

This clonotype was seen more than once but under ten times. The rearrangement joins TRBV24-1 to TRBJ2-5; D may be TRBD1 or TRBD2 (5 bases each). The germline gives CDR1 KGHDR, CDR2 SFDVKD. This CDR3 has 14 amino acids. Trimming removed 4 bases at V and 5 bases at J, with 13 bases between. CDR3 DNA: TGTGCCACCAGTGACCTTCTAGGGACGGAGACCCAGTACTTC. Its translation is CATSDLLGTETQYF.

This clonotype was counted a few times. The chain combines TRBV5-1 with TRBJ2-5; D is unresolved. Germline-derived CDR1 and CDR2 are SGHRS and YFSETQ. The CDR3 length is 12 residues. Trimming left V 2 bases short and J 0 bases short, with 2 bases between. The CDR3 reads CASSFHQETQYF. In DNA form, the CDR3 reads TGCGCCAGCAGCTTTCACCAAGAGACCCAGTACTTC.

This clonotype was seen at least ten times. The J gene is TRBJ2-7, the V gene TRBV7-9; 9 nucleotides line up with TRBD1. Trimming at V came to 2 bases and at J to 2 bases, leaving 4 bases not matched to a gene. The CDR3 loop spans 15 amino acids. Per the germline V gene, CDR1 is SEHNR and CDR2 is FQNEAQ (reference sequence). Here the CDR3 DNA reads TGTGCCAGCAGCTTAATCCGACAGGGGGCCTACGAGCAGTACTTC. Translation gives CASSLIRQGAYEQYF.